The 11 T cell receptor beta chains presented below share a single source sample, sequenced in a study of T cell clonality in common variable immunodeficiency (dated by TCRdb to about 2015). The library came from the immunoSEQ multiplex PCR assay. TCRdb stores this immuneACCESS table with in-frame sequences only. Part of the clones is absent; in the studies checked, under half of the shortfall reflects unresolved V genes, and no reason is known for the rest. The table puts 42,000 or so clones in this sample, none counted just once. About 2.2% of the sample is in the top ten clones. Sequencing used peripheral blood mononuclear cells. The receptors originated from a person between 18 and 75 years old in good health.

This clone was detected ten times or more. The sequenced CDR3 bases are TGCGCCAGCAGCCCGGGACAGGGTACC. This gives the protein CASSPGQGT. The whole CDR3 reads CASSPGQGTLHF. V gene TRBV5-1 combines with J gene TRBJ1-6; 9 nucleotides line up with TRBD1. The read finishes 3 residues shy of the CDR3 end, and the germline J gene is used to complete it. The CDR3 consists of 12 residues. Germline V CDR1 and CDR2: SGHRS, YFSETQ.

This clone has ten or more counts. The sequence runs out 3 residues before the end of the CDR3; the remainder is reconstructed from the germline J gene. The chain links TRBV2 to TRBJ1-1; D uncertain. CDR3 length: 11 amino acids. Germline V CDR1 and CDR2: SNHLY, FYNNEI. V was shortened by 8 bases and J by 7 bases, with 11 bases between the two germline ends. Incomplete CDR3 DNA: TGTGCCAGCCAGAGGGCCGTTGAA. This sequence encodes CASQRAVE. The complete CDR3 protein is CASQRAVEAFF.

Remarks on this clone: The junction and the germline gene differ at one end; a read error may be behind it. From the germline J gene comes the end of the CDR3, since the read stops 3 residues before it. This rearrangement joins TRBV7-2 to TRBJ1-1, with D tentatively TRBD1 (5 bases). The germline CDR1 and CDR2 sequences are SGHTA and FQGNSA. The CDR3 covers 14 residues. CDR3 bases read: TGTGCCAGCAGCTTCGACAGTCCTCCCACTGAC. It encodes CASSFDSPPTD. The whole CDR3 sequence reads CASSFDSPPTDAFF. The variable domain in full, completed from reference TRBV7-2 and TRBJ1-1, reads GAGVSQSPSNKVTEKGKDVELRCDPISGHTALYWYRQSLGQGLEFLIYFQGNSAPDKSGLPSDRFSAERTGGSVSTLTIQRTQQEDSAVYLCASSFDSPPTDAFFGQGTRLTVV.

This clone showed up many times. The observed sequence ends 3 residues before the CDR3 terminus, with the missing tail filled in from the germline J gene. The chain links TRBV7-9 to TRBJ1-3, with 7 bases lining up with TRBD1. This CDR3 has 15 residues. V shed 2 bases and J 8 bases; nucleotides not matched to a gene: 9. The V gene's germline CDR1 is SEHNR and CDR2 FQNEAQ (reference sequence). The sequenced CDR3 bases are TGTGCCAGCAGCTTAAGGCCGACAGGGCAAGACACC. Translation: CASSLRPTGQDT. The entire CDR3 sequence reads CASSLRPTGQDTIYF.

This clone has just a few counts. The read ends 3 residues before the CDR3 terminus; that terminus is restored from the germline J gene. The chain has TRBV5-4 and TRBJ2-7; D gene unclear. V was cut by 4 bases and J by 6 bases, with 14 bases left in between. The germline V gene has CDR1 SGHNT and CDR2 YYREEE (reference sequence). The CDR3 runs to 13 residues. CDR3 DNA (partial): TGTGCCAGCAGCCTGGACGGGTCCGGCGAG. Residues: CASSLDGSGE. The entire CDR3 protein is CASSLDGSGEQYF.

This clone was counted a few times. The CDR3 DNA, read in part, is TGTGCCAGCTCACCACCTGGGGCAGCTGAA. Its protein product is CASSPPGAAE. In full, the CDR3 is CASSPPGAAEAFF. V gene TRBV18 combines with J gene TRBJ1-1, with a possible D match to TRBD1 (5 bases). Read coverage stops 3 residues before the CDR3 terminus; the germline J gene supplies the remainder. Deletions cut 0 bases from V and 6 bases from J, with 8 bases between. CDR3 length equals 13 residues. Per the germline V gene, CDR1 is KGHSH and CDR2 is LQKENI.

This clone occurred many times. With the read ending 3 residues before the CDR3 end, the germline J gene is used to fill in that end. This chain links TRBV29-1 with TRBJ2-5, with TRBD2 identical over 8 bases. CDR1 and CDR2 (germline): SQVTM, ANQGSEA. The length of the CDR3 is 16 residues. With V trimmed by 0 bases and J by 1 base, 7 bases remained unmatched. This chain's CDR3 is CSVEEAQRGLQETQYF. The sequenced part of the CDR3 DNA is TGCAGCGTTGAAGAAGCTCAGCGGGGGCTCCAAGAGACC.

This clone was seen at least ten times. The read terminates 3 residues before the CDR3 end, so the remaining end is supplied by the germline J gene. V gene TRBV19 combines with J gene TRBJ2-7; 7 positions match TRBD2. Unmatched junction bases numbered 5, after V lost 4 bases and J lost 5 bases. From germline, CDR1 is LNHDA and CDR2 SQIVND (reference sequence). The CDR3 extends over 13 amino acids. CDR3 in amino acids: CASSRTSGDEQYF. The sequenced CDR3 bases are TGTGCCAGTAGTAGGACTAGTGGCGACGAG.

This clone appeared many times. CDR3: CASRRNIQGWVETQYF. The sequenced part of the CDR3 DNA is TGTGCCAGCAGACGGAATATACAGGGATGGGTGGAGACC. The gene calls are TRBV2 and TRBJ2-5, with D tentatively TRBD1 (6 bases). The CDR3 goes on 3 residues after the read ends, and that part is filled in from the germline J gene. The CDR3 totals 16 residues. Per the germline V gene, CDR1 is SNHLY and CDR2 is FYNNEI. Trimming removed 6 bases from V and 5 bases from J, with 22 bases in between.

This clone has at least ten counts. From the germline J gene comes the end of the CDR3, since the read stops 3 residues before it. The rearrangement links TRBV20-1 to TRBJ2-7; D uncertain. The CDR3 length is 14 residues. Trimming left V 0 bases short and J 0 bases short, with 9 bases between. Germline V gives CDR1 DFQATT, CDR2 SNEGSKA (reference sequence). The CDR3 DNA, read in part, is TGCAGTGCTAGAGAGGCTGTTCCCTCCTACGAG. This encodes CSAREAVPSYE. The entire CDR3 reads CSAREAVPSYEQYF.

The sample holds a few counts of this clone. The missing CDR3 end, 3 residues past where the read stops, is filled in from the germline J gene. The chain recombines TRBV5-1 with TRBJ2-5; D ambiguous. In germline, CDR1 is SGHRS, CDR2 YFSETQ. V was cut by 0 bases and J by 4 bases, with 10 bases left in between. The CDR3 has 14 amino acids. The covered CDR3 bases are TGCGCCAGCAGCTTGGAGGCAGCGCGAGAGACC. Translated: CASSLEAARET. The complete CDR3 reads CASSLEAARETQYF.